Reported below is one T cell receptor beta chain. The assay was immunoSEQ multiplex PCR, and TCRdb's table has in-frame clones only and misses some. The sample gives a few hundred thousand clones, 85% of which show up once; around 20% is in the top ten. The data belong to a study of blood T cell repertoires in COVID-19. Study-wide background: T cells, B-cell-depleted T cells, or PBMCs provided the cDNA or gDNA that served as material.

The sequence was collected from a middle-aged man who had recovered from COVID-19. Input material: PBMCs or T cells enriched from blood (not recorded which).

CDR3 loop: CASSKTPGLAGGQYF. CDR3 DNA: TGTGCCAGCAGTAAAACCCCGGGACTAGCGGGAGGGCAGTACTTC. V and J are TRBV9 and TRBJ2-4, with 16 bases fitting TRBD2. CDR1 SGDLS and CDR2 YYNGEE come from the germline V gene. The junction had 9 bases not matched to a gene; V was cut back by 5 bases and J by 13 bases. The CDR3 is 15 amino acids.